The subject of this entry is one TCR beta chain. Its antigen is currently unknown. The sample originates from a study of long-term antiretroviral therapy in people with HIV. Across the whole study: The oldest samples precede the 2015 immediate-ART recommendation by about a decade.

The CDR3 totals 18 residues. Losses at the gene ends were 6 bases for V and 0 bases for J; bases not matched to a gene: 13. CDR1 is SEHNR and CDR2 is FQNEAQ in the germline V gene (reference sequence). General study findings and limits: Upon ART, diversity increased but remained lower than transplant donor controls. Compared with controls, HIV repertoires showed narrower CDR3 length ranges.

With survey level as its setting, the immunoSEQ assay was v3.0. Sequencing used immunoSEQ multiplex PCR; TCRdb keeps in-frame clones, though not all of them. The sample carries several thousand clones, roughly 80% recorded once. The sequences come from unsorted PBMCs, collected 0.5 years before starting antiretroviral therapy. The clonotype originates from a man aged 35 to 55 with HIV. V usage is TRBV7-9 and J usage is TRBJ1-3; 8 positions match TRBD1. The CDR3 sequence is CASSRAGDRPLSGNTIYF. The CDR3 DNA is TGTGCCAGCAGTCGCGCGGGGGACAGGCCTCTCTCTGGAAACACCATATATTTT.